The clone carrying this T cell receptor (beta chain) appeared many times. The data were obtained in a study of T cells in Graves' hyperthyroidism and ophthalmopathy. The source material, RNA transcripts, was used to amplify TCR beta CDR3 regions. In the first-round RT-PCR of the TCR CDR3, the HTBI primer set was used. TCRdb reanalysed the multiplex PCR reads using MiXCR and keeps one entry per CDR3 protein. The table records about 260,000 distinct CDR3 sequences, 15% to 20% of them present only once. Trimming removed 2 bases at V and 3 bases at J, with 6 bases between. The CDR3 totals 13 residues. Germline V gene sequence: CDR1 SGHAT, CDR2 FQNNGV.

Sequencing was carried out using blood. The receptor comes from a woman aged 18 to 35 with Graves' ophthalmopathy. V usage is TRBV11-2 and J usage is TRBJ2-3; no reliable D call. The CDR3 is CASSLRRTDTQYF. CDR3 coding DNA: TGTGCCAGCAGCTTAAGAAGAACAGATACGCAGTATTTT. Full variable domain (missing parts from reference TRBV11-2 and TRBJ2-3): EAGVAQSPRYKIIEKRQSVAFWCNPISGHATLYWYQQILGQGPKLLIQFQNNGVVDDSQLPKDRFSAERLKGVDSTLKIQPAKLEDSAVYLCASSLRRTDTQYFGPGTRLTVL.